This T cell receptor (beta chain) comes out of a study of T cell repertoires in cytomegalovirus infection (dated by TCRdb to the late 2010s). Regarding the research as a whole: The HLA type of each donor mattered for the analysis, because public TCR beta signatures pointed to carriage of CMV infection along with the matching HLA type.

From cysteine to phenylalanine, the CDR3 is 19 amino acids long. CDR3 DNA only is kept here, 57 bases in frame from base 1. Via the germline V gene, CDR1 is SGHTA and CDR2 FQGNSA. Clipping removes 5 bases from V and 3 bases from J, with 18 as the unmatched junction base count. This clonotype showed up many times. There is no known antigen for this receptor. Per-base quality was not reported, and no clone a single base away is much larger than it. The paper as a whole reports these results and caveats: Carriers of CMV infection plus the relevant HLA type were discriminated by the cumulative frequency of public TCR beta family members in the study cohort and in an independent 352-donor cohort. The ex vivo response was dominated by HLA-C-restricted CMV-specific TCR beta clonotypes, and the single most frequent clonotype in two of eight donors was supplied by these HLA-C-restricted clonotypes.

The sample was run on an Illumina HiSeq 1500. TCRdb took the public reads, trimmed them with fastp at Q25, ran MiXCR for clone calling and kept in-frame beta chains. All rows with the same CDR3 protein become a single entry with the most common DNA and genes. The sample table lists around 210,000 distinct CDR3 sequences, approximately 7% of them with a count of one. Around 6.5% of the sample lies in the top ten. This sequence was found in a human donor in good health (CMV status not recorded). Some clones in this sample may be carry-over from other donors' samples. The rearrangement combines TRBV7-2 with TRBJ1-2; TRBD1 fits 10 bases in the junction. Input material: PBMCs. The CDR3 has the sequence CASSPRPGQGTLGHYGYTF. The sequenced DNA: TGTGCCAGCAGCCCTAGGCCGGGACAGGGGACGTTGGGGCACTATGGCTACACCTTC.